These 22 T cell receptor beta chains share one sample of origin, sequenced in a study of T cells in Graves' hyperthyroidism and ophthalmopathy. Amplified TCR beta CDR3 regions came from RNA transcripts. HTBI primers drove first-round RT-PCR of the TCR CDR3. TCRdb reanalysed the multiplex PCR reads using MiXCR and keeps one entry per CDR3 protein. The data hold about 680,000 distinct CDR3 sequences, with approximately 40% observed a single time. The sample comprised blood. Receptors originate from a woman in her thirties or forties with Graves' hyperthyroidism.

The rearrangement links TRBV29-1 to TRBJ2-7; D gene uncertain. The J call could be wrong; TRBJ2-4 is a better fit for the DNA end. Germline loops: CDR1 SQVTM, CDR2 ANQGSEA. The CDR3 totals 15 residues. CDR3 nucleotides: TGCAGCGTCGCCGATGGGCTGGCGGTTAAAAACATTCAGTACTTC. It translates to CSVADGLAVKNIQYF.

The chain uses TRBV7-2 and TRBJ2-6; no clear D. CDR1 and CDR2 (germline): SGHTA, FQGNSA. The CDR3 has 12 residues. The ends were cut back, 7 bases at V and 4 bases at J, with 5 bases in the middle. The CDR3 protein is CASIPGANVLTF. CDR3 nucleotide sequence: TGTGCCAGCATCCCAGGGGCCAACGTCCTGACTTTC.

Details on this clonotype: This may be a read error: a much more frequent sequence differs by one nucleotide. Without the conserved terminal phenylalanine or tryptophan, this CDR3 likely stems from a read error. The rearrangement links TRBV11-2 to TRBJ1-1; no reliable D call. This CDR3 has 15 residues. Germline V gene data show CDR1 as SGHAT and CDR2 as FQNNGV. V gave up 5 bases and J gave up 1 base, with 14 bases separating them. The CDR3 here is CASSEDGHENTEAFL. CDR3 DNA sequence: TGTGCCAGCAGCGAAGATGGGCACGAGAACACTGAAGCTTTCCTT.

This clonotype was picked up one time. At one end, the junction sequence differs from germline, possibly due to a read error. J is TRBJ2-7 and V is TRBV5-1; D gene uncertain. CDR3 length equals 14 residues. From germline, CDR1 is SGHRS and CDR2 YFSETQ. The CDR3 sequence is CASSLTGYSYKQYF. Here the CDR3 DNA reads TGCGCCAGCAGCTTGACGGGTTATTCCTACAAGCAGTACTTC.

This chain joins TRBV30 and TRBJ2-7; TRBD2 agrees at 9 bases. The CDR3 is 13 residues long. Germline lookup yields CDR1 GTSNPN and CDR2 SVGIG (reference sequence). Germline trimming cut 6 bases from V and 2 bases from J; bases unmatched to any gene: 5. The CDR3 here is CACSGSNTYEQYF. CDR3 DNA: TGTGCCTGTAGCGGGAGCAACACCTACGAGCAGTACTTC.

The rearrangement joins TRBV29-1 to TRBJ2-3; D possibly uses TRBD1 or TRBD2 (5 bases each). Trimming stripped 5 bases from V and 6 bases from J, with 12 bases between. The CDR3 length is 12 residues. The V gene's germline CDR1 is SQVTM and CDR2 ANQGSEA. The CDR3: CSVIPEGDTQYF. CDR3 nucleotides: TGCAGCGTTATACCAGAGGGGGATACGCAGTATTTT.

This clonotype has a count of ten or more. The genes are TRBV9 and TRBJ2-7, with TRBD1 identical over 8 bases. The CDR3 loop spans 15 amino acids. V gave up 3 bases and J gave up 1 base; unmatched junction bases: 6. Germline V gives CDR1 SGDLS, CDR2 YYNGEE. CDR3 in amino acids: CASSAGQGVSYEQYF. In nucleotides, the CDR3 is TGTGCCAGCAGCGCAGGACAGGGAGTTTCCTACGAGCAGTACTTC.

The chain combines TRBV6-5 with TRBJ2-6; D unclear. The V gene's germline CDR1 is MNHEY and CDR2 SVGAGI. With 4 bases removed from V and 1 base from J, the gap between germline ends came to 14 bases. The CDR3 loop spans 17 amino acids. CDR3 coding DNA: TGTGCCAGCAGTTTGGGTCCTCGCCTATCTGGGGCCAACGTCCTGACTTTC. Amino acid sequence: CASSLGPRLSGANVLTF.

The chain employs TRBV20-1 and TRBJ2-2; TRBD2 aligns across 12 bases. This CDR3 has 15 amino acids. J gave up 1 base and V 5 bases, and 2 bases lay outside the gene matches. Germline V gene lookup returns CDR1 DFQATT and CDR2 SNEGSKA (reference sequence). The DNA of the CDR3 is TGCAGTGCTGGGGGACTAGCGGGGAACACCGGGGAGCTGTTTTTT. Protein sequence: CSAGGLAGNTGELFF.

This clonotype has at least ten counts. The chain links TRBV15 to TRBJ2-5; 9 nucleotides align to TRBD2. Germline values: CDR1 LNHNV, CDR2 YYDKDF (reference sequence). V dropped 8 bases and J dropped 2; count of bases not matched to a gene: 6. This CDR3 spans 14 amino acids. CDR3 nucleotides: TGTGCCACCGCGCGCGGGAGGGAACAAGAGACCCAGTACTTC. Translated, it gives CATARGREQETQYF.

This sequence joins TRBV11-2 and TRBJ2-5; D is perhaps TRBD1 (5 bases). The CDR3 has 17 amino acids. CDR1 is SGHAT and CDR2 is FQNNGV in the germline V gene. V was pared by 5 bases and J by 3 bases, with 22 bases between. In DNA form, the CDR3 reads TGTGCCAGCAGCCCCCAGACAAGGGGAATTGGGGAAGAGACCCAGTACTTC. As protein: CASSPQTRGIGEETQYF.

This clonotype was picked up many times. The chain links TRBV12-3 or TRBV12-4 to TRBJ1-1; D gene ambiguous. The CDR3 has 13 residues. The V end was cut by 2 bases, the J end by 6 bases, with 10 bases between. This CDR3 is CASSLRWESEAFF. The DNA for the CDR3 is TGTGCCAGCAGTTTACGTTGGGAGTCTGAAGCTTTCTTT.

This clonotype was counted only a few times. The rearrangement links TRBV4-3 to TRBJ2-5; D possibly corresponds to TRBD2 (7 bases). The CDR3 consists of 15 residues. Germline V CDR1 and CDR2: LGHNA, YSLEER. The germline V and J ends were trimmed by 4 bases and 2 bases, with 14 bases remaining between them. The CDR3 here is CASSRGLGGQETQYF. The CDR3, as DNA: TGCGCCAGCAGCCGCGGACTAGGGGGACAAGAGACCCAGTACTTC.

The V and J genes are TRBV27 and TRBJ2-7; 8 bases agree with TRBD1. Trimming took 1 base from V and 7 from J; bases not matched to a gene: 9. Germline V gives CDR1 MNHEY, CDR2 SMNVEV (reference sequence). The CDR3 runs to 15 residues. The CDR3 DNA follows: TGTGCCAGCAGTTTATACTGGACAGGGCAGGGGGAGCAGTACTTC. Protein sequence: CASSLYWTGQGEQYF.

This clonotype was recorded at least ten times. The DNA of the CDR3 is TGTGCCAGCAGCTCCGTACTAGCGGGAACCTCCTACGAGCAGTACTTC. Its translation: CASSSVLAGTSYEQYF. The chain combines TRBV7-2 with TRBJ2-7; 10 bases line up with TRBD2. The CDR3 totals 16 residues. From germline, CDR1 is SGHTA and CDR2 FQGNSA. J was trimmed by 0 bases and V by 4 bases; bases with no gene match: 6.

The chain couples TRBV5-1 to TRBJ1-2, with D possibly matching TRBD1 (5 bases). Trimming removed 4 bases from V and 2 bases from J, with 12 bases in between. The CDR3 has 14 residues. The germline CDR1 and CDR2 sequences are SGHRS and YFSETQ. This CDR3 is CASSPGEQNYGYTF. The CDR3, as DNA: TGCGCCAGCAGCCCGGGGGAACAAAACTATGGCTACACCTTC.

This clonotype appeared many times. J is TRBJ2-7 and V is TRBV7-9, with D possibly TRBD1 on 6 matching bases. V was pared by 8 bases and J by 7 bases, with 18 bases between. The CDR3 is 13 residues long. The V gene's germline CDR1 is SEHNR and CDR2 FQNEAQ (reference sequence). CDR3: CASGGLSGREQYF. The CDR3 coding sequence is TGTGCCAGCGGGGGCTTGTCGGGCAGGGAGCAGTACTTC. Full variable domain (missing parts from reference TRBV7-9 and TRBJ2-7): DTGVSQNPRHKITKRGQNVTFRCDPISEHNRLYWYRQTLGQGPEFLTYFQNEAQLEKSRLLSDRFSAERPKGSFSTLEIQRTEQGDSAMYLCASGGLSGREQYFGPGTRLTVT.

This clonotype came up once. The genes are TRBV15 and TRBJ1-5; no reliable D call. Trimming took 3 bases from V and 5 from J, leaving 11 bases between them. Germline CDR1 and CDR2: LNHNV and YYDKDF (reference sequence). The CDR3 is 14 amino acids. The CDR3 region has the DNA TGTGCCACCAGCAGTTACTCGCGTGATCAGCCCCAGCATTTT. Protein sequence: CATSSYSRDQPQHF.

The J gene is TRBJ2-7, the V gene TRBV7-4; a weak D match, TRBD1 (5 bases). V was cut by 5 bases and J by 7 bases, with 21 bases left in between. The CDR3 length is 15 residues. CDR1 and CDR2 (germline): SGHVT, SQSDAQ. The CDR3 loop is CASSPPMRQGDEQYF. In DNA, the CDR3 is TGTGCCAGCAGCCCCCCCATGCGGCAGGGCGATGAGCAGTACTTC.

Ten or more counts support this clonotype. The V gene is TRBV29-1, the J gene TRBJ1-2, with D unclear. The germline V gene encodes CDR1 SQVTM and CDR2 ANQGSEA. V shed 7 bases and J shed 1 base, with 10 bases lying between them. CDR3 length: 12 residues. The CDR3 reads CSAADRNYGYTF. The DNA for the CDR3 is TGCAGCGCCGCGGACCGTAACTATGGCTACACCTTC.

Ten or more counts support this clonotype. V and J are TRBV11-2 and TRBJ2-7; 8 bases align to TRBD1. Germline trimming cut 5 bases from V and 3 bases from J; bases unmatched to any gene: 9. The CDR3 runs to 15 residues. Germline CDR1 SGHAT, CDR2 FQNNGV. CDR3 in amino acids: CASSLTPDRVYEQYF. For the CDR3, the DNA is TGTGCCAGCAGCCTTACCCCGGACAGGGTCTACGAGCAGTACTTC.

This clonotype was recorded many times. The rearrangement links TRBV7-2 to TRBJ1-2, with TRBD1 matching 7 bases. Germline V gives CDR1 SGHTA, CDR2 FQGNSA. J was trimmed by 0 bases and V by 5 bases; bases with no gene match: 3. CDR3 length equals 14 residues. The CDR3 region is CASSRGGANYGYTF. The CDR3 bases are TGTGCCAGCAGCCGAGGGGGCGCTAACTATGGCTACACCTTC.